Following are 25 T cell receptor beta chains from one sample sequenced in a study of blood T cell repertoires in COVID-19. The method was immunoSEQ multiplex PCR; TCRdb's version includes in-frame clones alone and lacks a portion of them. The data show 60,000 to 75,000 clones, approximately 91% seen once. Sequencing was performed on peripheral blood. The source of these receptors is a human donor in a cohort sampled during active COVID-19.

The chain recombines TRBV28 with TRBJ2-1, with TRBD2 identical over 10 bases. Trimming at V came to 6 bases and at J to 4 bases, leaving 6 bases not matched to a gene. The CDR3 extends over 15 amino acids. The germline V gene has CDR1 MDHEN and CDR2 SYDVKM. The CDR3 DNA follows: TGTGCCAGCAGCCTAGCGGGACTAGCGTACAATGAGCAGTTCTTC. Its translation is CASSLAGLAYNEQFF. Combining the CDR3 with reference TRBV28 and TRBJ2-1 gives the whole variable domain DVKVTQSSRYLVKRTGEKVFLECVQDMDHENMFWYRQDPGLGLRLIYFSYDVKMKEKGDIPEGYSVSREKKERFSLILESASTNQTSMYLCASSLAGLAYNEQFFGPGTRLTVL.

V usage is TRBV3-1 (or the pseudogene TRBV3-2) and J usage is TRBJ1-1; possible D gene TRBD1, 6 bases. The CDR3 loop spans 13 amino acids. The V end was cut by 9 bases, the J end by 4 bases, with 15 bases between. Per germline, CDR1 LGHDT and CDR2 YNNKEL (reference sequence). CDR3 coding DNA: TGTGCCAGTATAAGAGGGGGGGGCACTGAAGCTTTCTTT. Protein: CASIRGGGTEAFF.

The chain carries TRBV18 and TRBJ1-2; 8 nucleotides align to TRBD1. Germline V CDR1 and CDR2: KGHSH, LQKENI. The CDR3 runs 15 residues. Germline trimming cut 6 bases from V and 6 bases from J; bases unmatched to any gene: 12. The DNA of the CDR3 is TGTGCCAGCTCCCCGGGACAGGTTTCTAGTGATGGCTACACCTTC. This sequence encodes CASSPGQVSSDGYTF.

The chain joins TRBV4-2 to TRBJ2-3, with 8 nucleotides matching TRBD2. V gave up 0 bases and J gave up 4 bases; unmatched junction bases: 6. CDR1 is LGHNA, CDR2 YNFKEQ, per germline. The CDR3 has 16 residues. The CDR3 nucleotides read TGTGCCAGCAGCCAAGATCCTGGCGGGAGGCCAGATACGCAGTATTTT. Translated: CASSQDPGGRPDTQYF.

This chain uses TRBV6-4 with TRBJ2-3; TRBD2 matches at 9 bases. Germline V gene data show CDR1 as MRHNA and CDR2 as SNTAGT. The ends lost 4 bases at V and 5 bases at J; junction bases unmatched: 4. The CDR3 is made up of 14 amino acids. CDR3 nucleotide sequence: TGTGCCAGCAGTGCTAGCGGGAATAGAGATACGCAGTATTTT. Its protein is CASSASGNRDTQYF.

V gene TRBV29-1 combines with J gene TRBJ2-5; D gene ambiguous. CDR1 is SQVTM, CDR2 ANQGSEA, per germline. The CDR3 has 12 amino acids. The V end lost 6 bases, the J end lost 2 bases, and 10 bases lay between the germline ends. As DNA, the CDR3 is TGCAGCGTCTCATCAGGTCAAGAGACCCAGTACTTC. Its translation: CSVSSGQETQYF.

The rearrangement joins TRBV4-2 to TRBJ2-1; 7 bases agree with TRBD2. J lost 4 bases, V lost 0 bases, and 12 bases had no gene match. Looked up from germline, CDR1 is LGHNA and CDR2 is YNFKEQ. This CDR3 is built from 18 residues. The CDR3: CASSQDLASGMAYNEQFF. CDR3 bases: TGTGCCAGCAGCCAAGATCTAGCTAGCGGCATGGCATACAATGAGCAGTTCTTC.

The rearrangement links TRBV19 to TRBJ2-2; D remains unclear. Germline loops: CDR1 LNHDA, CDR2 SQIVND (reference sequence). The CDR3 totals 15 residues. Trimming shortened V by 6 bases and J by 1 base, and 12 bases separated the two germline ends. CDR3 nucleotide sequence: TGTGCCAGTAGAGTCCAGACGGGGAACACCGGGGAGCTGTTTTTT. It yields the protein CASRVQTGNTGELFF. Using reference TRBV19 and TRBJ2-2 for the parts outside the CDR3, the full variable domain is DGGITQSPKYLFRKEGQNVTLSCEQNLNHDAMYWYRQDPGQGLRLIYYSQIVNDFQKGDIAEGYSVSREKKESFPLTVTSAQKNPTAFYLCASRVQTGNTGELFFGEGSRLTVL.

The chain combines TRBV7-3 with TRBJ2-5; possibly TRBD2 for D (6 bases). CDR1 is SGHTA and CDR2 is FQGTGA in the germline V gene. Trimming took off 5 bases at V and 4 bases at J, with 11 bases between the two ends. The CDR3 covers 13 residues. The chain's CDR3 is CASSVGGLETQYF. CDR3 nucleotides: TGTGCCAGCAGCGTCGGAGGGTTAGAGACCCAGTACTTC.

V usage is TRBV5-4 and J usage is TRBJ2-1, with a tentative D call TRBD2 (7 bases). The CDR3 runs to 16 residues. The V gene's germline CDR1 is SGHNT and CDR2 YYREEE (reference sequence). Trimming took off 4 bases at V and 2 bases at J, with 16 bases between the two ends. The CDR3 region has the DNA TGTGCCAGCAGCCCGGGGGGCGGCGGGACCTACAATGAGCAGTTCTTC. Translating it yields CASSPGGGGTYNEQFF.

This rearrangement joins TRBV11-2 to TRBJ2-3; 7 bases line up with TRBD2. The CDR3 consists of 16 residues. V dropped 5 bases and J dropped 0; count of bases not matched to a gene: 8. Germline CDR1 reads SGHAT; CDR2 reads FQNNGV. This chain's CDR3 is CASSRVGGGSTDTQYF. The CDR3 DNA is TGTGCCAGCAGCCGAGTTGGGGGGGGGAGCACAGATACGCAGTATTTT.

This chain joins TRBV27 and TRBJ2-2; 8 bases are a match to TRBD1. Germline CDR1 and CDR2: MNHEY and SMNVEV (reference sequence). Germline trimming cut 6 bases from V and 2 bases from J; bases unmatched to any gene: 17. The CDR3 contains 19 residues. This CDR3 reads CASRIYAVGTGLNTGELFF. The CDR3 DNA sequence: TGTGCCAGCAGAATCTATGCGGTTGGGACAGGATTAAACACCGGGGAGCTGTTTTTT.

This chain uses TRBV11-3 with TRBJ2-2, with D perhaps matching TRBD2 (5 bases). Trimming took 3 bases from V and 4 from J, leaving 12 bases between them. CDR3 length equals 15 residues. CDR1 SGHNT and CDR2 YENEEA come from the germline V gene. CDR3 amino acids: CASSFSGSATGELFF. CDR3 in DNA: TGTGCCAGCAGCTTCTCCGGTAGCGCCACCGGGGAGCTGTTTTTT.

The chain has TRBV28 and TRBJ2-7; D possibly corresponds to TRBD1 (7 bases). The length of the CDR3 is 16 residues. Germline CDR1 is MDHEN and CDR2 is SYDVKM. The ends were cut back, 2 bases at V and 7 bases at J, with 21 bases in the middle. The CDR3 coding sequence is TGTGCCAGCAGTTTAAGGGACTGGACAGGCCCCCGGGAGCAGTACTTC. This gives the protein CASSLRDWTGPREQYF.

The CDR3 sequence is CASSLRLAGVSDTQYF. The DNA of the CDR3 is TGTGCCAGCAGCCTTAGACTAGCGGGAGTGTCAGATACGCAGTATTTT. The gene calls are TRBV5-4 and TRBJ2-3; 12 nucleotides line up with TRBD2. With 4 bases clipped from V and 4 bases from J, the junction kept 7 bases outside the gene matches. The CDR3 is 16 amino acids. Germline V gene lookup returns CDR1 SGHNT and CDR2 YYREEE (reference sequence).

The rearrangement links TRBV4-3 to TRBJ2-7, with 10 bases identical to TRBD2. The CDR3 contains 18 residues. Trimming took 4 bases from V and 4 from J; bases not matched to a gene: 16. Germline V CDR1 and CDR2: LGHNA, YSLEER. The CDR3 is CASSLHGEPGLAIYEQYF. CDR3 coding DNA: TGCGCCAGCAGCCTCCACGGGGAGCCGGGACTAGCGATTTACGAGCAGTACTTC.

The chain is built from TRBV11-2 and TRBJ2-6; D unresolved. V was clipped by 6 bases and J by 0 bases, with 9 bases between them. Germline CDR1 and CDR2: SGHAT and FQNNGV. The CDR3 spans 15 residues. The CDR3: CASRRVGSGANVLTF. In DNA form, the CDR3 reads TGTGCCAGCAGACGGGTTGGCTCTGGGGCCAACGTCCTGACTTTC.

This clone was seen just once. The chain is built from TRBV10-1 and TRBJ1-1, with 7 nucleotides matching TRBD1. With V trimmed by 3 bases and J by 4 bases, 11 bases remained unmatched. Germline V gene data show CDR1 as WNHNN and CDR2 as SYGVQD (reference sequence). The CDR3 has 16 residues. CDR3 amino acids: CASSEERGQFGTEAFF. The CDR3 bases are TGCGCCAGCAGTGAAGAGAGGGGGCAATTTGGCACTGAAGCTTTCTTT.

The rearrangement uses TRBV19 and TRBJ2-2, with TRBD2 identical over 7 bases. V was clipped by 4 bases and J by 4 bases; unmatched bases: 6. CDR3 length: 15 amino acids. Germline assignment: CDR1 LNHDA and CDR2 SQIVND (reference sequence). CDR3 residues: CASSTGTMFTGELFF. The CDR3 nucleotides read TGTGCCAGTAGTACCGGGACTATGTTCACCGGGGAGCTGTTTTTT.

V usage is TRBV19 and J usage is TRBJ2-1, with D possibly matching TRBD2 (5 bases). The CDR3 has 14 amino acids. Trimming took 2 bases from V and 5 from J, leaving 10 bases between them. CDR1 and CDR2 (germline): LNHDA, SQIVND (reference sequence). The CDR3 loop is CASSIKDGDNEQFF. The CDR3 nucleotides are TGTGCCAGTAGTATAAAGGACGGGGACAATGAGCAGTTCTTC.

The J gene is TRBJ2-1, the V gene TRBV28, with 10 bases matching TRBD1. This CDR3 contains 15 residues. CDR1 is MDHEN, CDR2 SYDVKM, per germline. The V segment lost 7 bases and the J segment 5 bases; nucleotides outside the gene matches: 8. DNA of the CDR3: TGTGCCAGCACCTCCGGGACAGGGGTCGACAATGAGCAGTTCTTC. It translates to CASTSGTGVDNEQFF.

The V call is TRBV6-2 or TRBV6-3, the J call TRBJ2-7, with 8 bases matching TRBD1. In germline, CDR1 is MNHEY, CDR2 SVGEGT. V shed 2 bases and J 3 bases; nucleotides not matched to a gene: 21. CDR3 length: 20 residues. CDR3 region: CASSYPQTPRRTGLVYEQYF. The CDR3 DNA reads TGTGCCAGCAGTTACCCTCAAACCCCGCGGCGGACAGGGTTGGTCTACGAGCAGTACTTC.

The chain joins TRBV6-6 to TRBJ2-5, with D tentatively TRBD2 (6 bases). The CDR3 spans 15 residues. V was shortened by 5 bases and J by 2 bases, with 15 bases between the two germline ends. The germline CDR1 and CDR2 sequences are MNHNY and SVGAGI (reference sequence). CDR3 protein: CASSHGSGVQETQYF. The CDR3, as DNA: TGTGCCAGCAGTCATGGATCGGGGGTGCAAGAGACCCAGTACTTC.

CDR3 protein: CASRYFSPGQVRPPLYGYTF. DNA for the CDR3: TGTGCCAGCAGATACTTTAGTCCGGGACAGGTGAGGCCCCCTCTCTATGGCTACACCTTC. The chain couples TRBV12-1 to TRBJ1-2; the table's D call of TRBD1 was not tested on the DNA. TRBV12-1 is a documented pseudogene. This CDR3 region has 20 residues.

This chain joins TRBV10-3 and TRBJ1-6; unclear D gene. Germline V lookup: CDR1 ENHRY, CDR2 SYGVKD. V was cut by 6 bases and J by 9 bases, with 9 bases left in between. CDR3 length: 12 amino acids. In DNA, the CDR3 is TGTGCCATCAGCCTAGGAACTTCACCCCTCCACTTT. Protein sequence: CAISLGTSPLHF.